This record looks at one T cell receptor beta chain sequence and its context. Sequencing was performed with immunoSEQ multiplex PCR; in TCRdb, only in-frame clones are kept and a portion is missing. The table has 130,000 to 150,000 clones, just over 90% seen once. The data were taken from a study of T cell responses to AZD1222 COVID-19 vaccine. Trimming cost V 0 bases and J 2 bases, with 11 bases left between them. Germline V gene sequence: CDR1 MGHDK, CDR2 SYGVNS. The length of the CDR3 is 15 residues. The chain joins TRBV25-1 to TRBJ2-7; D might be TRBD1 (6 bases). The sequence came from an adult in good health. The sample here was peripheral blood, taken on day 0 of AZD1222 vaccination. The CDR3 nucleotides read TGTGCCAGCAGTGAATATGGGGGCGCCGCCTACGAGCAGTACTTC. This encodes CASSEYGGAAYEQYF.